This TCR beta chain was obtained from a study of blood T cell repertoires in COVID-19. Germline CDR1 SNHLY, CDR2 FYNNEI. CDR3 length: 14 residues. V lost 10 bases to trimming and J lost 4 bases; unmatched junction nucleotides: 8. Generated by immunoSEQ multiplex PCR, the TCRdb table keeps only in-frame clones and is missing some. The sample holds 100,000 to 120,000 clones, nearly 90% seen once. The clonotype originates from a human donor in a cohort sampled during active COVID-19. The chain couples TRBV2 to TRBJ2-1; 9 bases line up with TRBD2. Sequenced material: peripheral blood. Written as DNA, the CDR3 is TGTGCCACCGGCGGGAGGGCAGTGTACAATGAGCAGTTCTTC. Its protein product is CATGGRAVYNEQFF.